A single T cell receptor (beta chain) is shown here with its context. As yet, its antigen is unknown. It was through 5'RACE template switching that TCR cDNA was made, with a universal primer site and UMIs added. A single record per CDR3 protein comes from TCRdb applying MiXCR to the 5' RACE reads. The table includes 300,000 to 400,000 distinct CDR3 sequences, about 12% detected once. The CDR3 contains 15 residues. J gave up 2 bases and V 3 bases, and 5 bases lay outside the gene matches. Germline values: CDR1 SGDLS, CDR2 YYNGEE. The record originates from a study of T cells after yellow fever vaccination. General study points: Abundant clonotypes from the bulk population could have been carried over as contaminants into FACS-sorted repertoires. Among primary-vaccination clones, most reappeared after the booster, at around 97% for CD4 and 85% to 90% for CD8. Secondary responses were weaker yet peaked faster, day 5 versus 15.

The TCR sequence derives from a man aged 18 to 30 who received the YFV17D yellow fever vaccine. This sample comprised CD4+ T cells sorted from PBMCs, obtained 15 days after the yellow fever booster vaccination. This chain links TRBV9 with TRBJ2-3; TRBD2 aligns across 8 bases. CDR3 in amino acids: CASSARGGHTDTQYF. The DNA of the CDR3 is TGTGCCAGCAGCGCCCGGGGGGGGCACACAGATACGCAGTATTTT.